The present TCR beta chain was sequenced within a study of beta chain features in type 1 diabetes. Findings and limits, study-wide: TCRB CDR3s were moderately but significantly shorter in Type 1 diabetes patients in all four CD4+ subsets. Naive, central memory and regulatory TCRB repertoires appeared more similar among patients than healthy donors.

In germline, CDR1 is MGHDK, CDR2 SYGVNS. The V and J ends lost 6 bases and 2 bases respectively, with 11 bases between them. The CDR3 has 13 residues. Isolated RNA was reverse transcribed in full, so expressed TCRB transcripts were sequenced. TCRdb keeps only in-frame clones here, not all; method: immunoSEQ multiplex PCR. The sample holds roughly 50,000 clones, roughly 47% seen once. A few counts support this clone. The antigen is undetermined. Sequenced material: stem cell memory CD4+ T cells from blood. The V call is TRBV25-1, the J call TRBJ2-7; D unresolved. The receptor comes from a man aged 30-40 years with type 1 diabetes. DNA of the CDR3: TGTGCCAGCAGGAAGAGCGATACCTACGAGCAGTACTTC. Protein: CASRKSDTYEQYF.